The 25 T cell receptor beta chains given below trace back to one sample, sequenced in a study of blood T cell repertoires in COVID-19. Here immunoSEQ multiplex PCR was the method, and the copy in TCRdb shows in-frame clones only, minus some. Of about 280,000 clones in the sample, approximately 83% were seen once. The sample consisted of peripheral blood. The receptor source for this set is a woman in her 30s who had recovered from COVID-19.

The V and J genes are TRBV11-2 and TRBJ2-7; weak D call: TRBD1 (6 bases). Germline V gene data show CDR1 as SGHAT and CDR2 as FQNNGV. The germline V and J ends were trimmed by 3 bases and 3 bases, with 12 bases remaining between them. This CDR3 comprises 14 residues. The CDR3 sequence: CASSFRRGGYEQYF. As DNA, the CDR3 is TGTGCCAGCAGCTTCCGTCGAGGGGGCTACGAGCAGTACTTC.

The chain has TRBV29-1 and TRBJ1-2; D is undetermined. CDR1 is SQVTM, CDR2 ANQGSEA, per germline. Trimming shortened V by 7 bases and J by 4 bases, and 10 bases separated the two germline ends. The CDR3 is made up of 11 amino acids. The CDR3 reads CSADGVYGYTF. The CDR3, as DNA: TGCAGCGCGGACGGAGTCTATGGCTACACCTTC.

This clone showed up just once. V usage is TRBV19 and J usage is TRBJ1-4; TRBD1 is a possible D gene (5 bases). In germline, CDR1 is LNHDA, CDR2 SQIVND (reference sequence). CDR3 length: 14 amino acids. Between the trimmed V and J ends, which lost 7 bases and 7 bases, there was a span of 16 bases. The CDR3 sequence: CASNPRGGVEKLFF. CDR3 nucleotides: TGTGCCAGTAACCCTAGGGGCGGTGTTGAAAAACTGTTTTTT.

The chain uses TRBV9 and TRBJ1-3; D is uncertain. With 4 bases removed from V and 0 bases from J, the gap between germline ends came to 5 bases. CDR3 length: 13 residues. CDR1 is SGDLS, CDR2 YYNGEE, per germline. The CDR3 reads CASSQDSGNTIYF. CDR3 in DNA: TGTGCCAGCAGCCAGGACTCTGGAAACACCATATATTTT.

This clone was picked up one time. This chain connects TRBV7-9 to TRBJ1-5, with D tentatively TRBD1 (5 bases). V lost 6 bases and J 3 bases, leaving 12 bases between the germline ends. Per germline, CDR1 SEHNR and CDR2 FQNEAQ (reference sequence). The CDR3 runs 14 residues. DNA of the CDR3: TGTGCCAGCAGTTCTGACAGCAACAATCAGCCCCAGCATTTT. Amino acid sequence: CASSSDSNNQPQHF. The full variable domain, with the rest looked up from reference TRBV7-9 and TRBJ1-5, is DTGVSQNPRHKITKRGQNVTFRCDPISEHNRLYWYRQTLGQGPEFLTYFQNEAQLEKSRLLSDRFSAERPKGSFSTLEIQRTEQGDSAMYLCASSSDSNNQPQHFGDGTRLSIL.

This clone was observed once. The gene calls are TRBV27 and TRBJ2-2; no reliable D call. Germline CDR1 and CDR2: MNHEY and SMNVEV (reference sequence). The V gene lost 7 bases and the J gene lost 6 bases, with 6 bases spanning the gap. CDR3 length equals 11 residues. The CDR3 nucleotides read TGTGCCAGCAAGAGTGCCGGGGAGCTGTTTTTT. It codes for CASKSAGELFF.

The chain links TRBV3-1 (or the pseudogene TRBV3-2) to TRBJ2-7, with TRBD1 identical over 7 bases. CDR1 LGHDT and CDR2 YNNKEL come from the germline V gene (reference sequence). CDR3 length: 15 amino acids. The V segment lost 2 bases and the J segment 3 bases; nucleotides outside the gene matches: 7. CDR3 bases: TGTGCCAGCAGCCAACCGGGACAGATGATCTACGAGCAGTACTTC. This translates into CASSQPGQMIYEQYF.

The rearrangement joins TRBV30 to TRBJ1-4; a possible D gene is TRBD1 (5 bases). The ends were cut back, 3 bases at V and 14 bases at J, with 13 bases in the middle. The CDR3 contains 11 residues. Germline CDR1 is GTSNPN and CDR2 is SVGIG (reference sequence). CDR3 sequence reads: CAWRDRDLLFF. In DNA form, the CDR3 reads TGTGCCTGGAGAGACCGGGACTTGCTGTTTTTT.

This chain joins TRBV5-4 and TRBJ1-1; D is ambiguous. V was trimmed by 2 bases and J by 4 bases, leaving 12 bases between them. Germline values: CDR1 SGHNT, CDR2 YYREEE (reference sequence). The CDR3 loop spans 14 amino acids. CDR3 nucleotide sequence: TGTGCCAGCAGCTTAGAGGGTACCCCCACTGAAGCTTTCTTT. This sequence encodes CASSLEGTPTEAFF.

The genes are TRBV2 and TRBJ2-5; no clear D. Germline V gene data show CDR1 as SNHLY and CDR2 as FYNNEI. This CDR3 is 15 amino acids long. Between the trimmed V and J ends, which lost 6 bases and 1 base, there was a span of 15 bases. The CDR3 spells CASRELVGPQETQYF. DNA of the CDR3: TGTGCCAGCAGGGAACTGGTTGGCCCCCAAGAGACCCAGTACTTC. Full variable domain (remainder filled in from reference TRBV2 and TRBJ2-5): EPEVTQTPSHQVTQMGQEVILRCVPISNHLYFYWYRQILGQKVEFLVSFYNNEISEKSEIFDDQFSVERPDGSNFTLKIRSTKLEDSAMYFCASRELVGPQETQYFGPGTRLLVL.

The gene calls are TRBV2 and TRBJ2-1; TRBD2 matches at 9 bases. The CDR3 is made up of 15 amino acids. Germline lookup yields CDR1 SNHLY and CDR2 FYNNEI. The trim removed 5 bases at V and 2 bases at J, leaving 4 bases unmatched. The DNA for the CDR3 is TGTGCCAGCAGTCTATCTAGCGGGACCTACAATGAGCAGTTCTTC. Protein sequence: CASSLSSGTYNEQFF.

This rearrangement joins TRBV5-8 to TRBJ1-4, with 9 bases lining up with TRBD1. Germline V gene sequence: CDR1 SGHTS, CDR2 YDEGEE. V was clipped by 3 bases and J by 6 bases; unmatched bases: 3. This CDR3 region has 14 residues. The chain's CDR3 is CASSSRTGDEKLFF. The DNA of the CDR3 is TGTGCCAGCAGCTCCCGGACAGGGGATGAAAAACTGTTTTTT.

The chain recombines TRBV5-4 with TRBJ1-2; D is undetermined. This CDR3 spans 17 amino acids. The germline V gene encodes CDR1 SGHNT and CDR2 YYREEE (reference sequence). Trimming pared 2 bases from V and 8 bases from J, leaving 25 bases between. In nucleotides, the CDR3 is TGTGCCAGCAGCTTCACCCCGACCCCGGGATCTGAGGACGGCTACACCTTC. Translating gives CASSFTPTPGSEDGYTF. The whole variable domain, remainder taken from reference TRBV5-4 and TRBJ1-2, is ETGVTQSPTHLIKTRGQQVTLRCSSQSGHNTVSWYQQALGQGPQFIFQYYREEENGRGNFPPRFSGLQFPNYSSELNVNALELDDSALYLCASSFTPTPGSEDGYTFGSGTRLTVV.

This clone has a handful of counts. The chain uses TRBV6-5 and TRBJ2-7, with D hard to call. The CDR3 loop spans 14 amino acids. Germline V gives CDR1 MNHEY, CDR2 SVGAGI. V lost 6 bases and J lost 5, with 17 bases in between. CDR3 region: CASRIISRSDEQYF. Here the CDR3 DNA reads TGTGCCAGCAGGATCATTAGCCGGAGCGACGAGCAGTACTTC.

The chain employs TRBV30 and TRBJ2-1; 10 nucleotides align to TRBD2. The CDR3 runs to 13 residues. CDR1 and CDR2 from the germline V gene are GTSNPN and SVGIG (reference sequence). Losses at the gene ends were 3 bases for V and 13 bases for J; bases not matched to a gene: 9. The CDR3: CAWRRGLAGAQFF. In DNA, the CDR3 is TGTGCCTGGAGGAGGGGGCTAGCGGGGGCCCAGTTCTTC. The full variable domain, completed using reference TRBV30 and TRBJ2-1, is SQTIHQWPATLVQPVGSPLSLECTVEGTSNPNLYWYRQAAGRGLQLLFYSVGIGQISSEVPQNLSASRPQDRQFILSSKKLLLSDSGFYLCAWRRGLAGAQFFGPGTRLTVL.

In this sample, this clone turned up a few times. This chain links TRBV18 with TRBJ1-1; D is ambiguous. The CDR3 extends over 13 amino acids. With 4 bases removed from V and 6 bases from J, the gap between germline ends came to 12 bases. The germline V gene has CDR1 KGHSH and CDR2 LQKENI. The CDR3 DNA reads as TGTGCCAGCTCACGTTTGCTCGGTTCTGAAGCTTTCTTT. It specifies CASSRLLGSEAFF.

J is TRBJ1-5 and V is TRBV2; D possibly corresponds to TRBD1 (5 bases). The ends were cut back, 6 bases at V and 7 bases at J, with 16 bases in the middle. The CDR3 consists of 14 residues. Germline-derived CDR1 and CDR2 are SNHLY and FYNNEI. The CDR3 coding sequence is TGTGCCAGCAGCGAGGGGAGGGTATGGCAGCCCCAGCATTTT. Translation gives CASSEGRVWQPQHF. Full variable domain (rest looked up from reference TRBV2 and TRBJ1-5): EPEVTQTPSHQVTQMGQEVILRCVPISNHLYFYWYRQILGQKVEFLVSFYNNEISEKSEIFDDQFSVERPDGSNFTLKIRSTKLEDSAMYFCASSEGRVWQPQHFGDGTRLSIL.

The rearrangement uses TRBV24-1 and TRBJ2-3; 7 nucleotides line up with TRBD1. The junction had 4 bases not matched to a gene; V was cut back by 4 bases and J by 1 base. The CDR3 consists of 15 residues. Germline CDR1 is KGHDR and CDR2 is SFDVKD. CDR3 sequence (DNA): TGTGCCACCAGTGAAACCGGGACAGGCACAGATACGCAGTATTTT. This sequence encodes CATSETGTGTDTQYF.

This clone was counted a few times. J is TRBJ1-5 and V is TRBV5-6; tentatively, D is TRBD1 (5 bases). Germline V gene sequence: CDR1 SGHDT, CDR2 YYEEEE. V was trimmed by 3 bases and J by 6 bases, leaving 13 bases between them. The CDR3 extends over 14 amino acids. The CDR3 spells CASSSRFGGQPQHF. The CDR3 nucleotides are TGTGCCAGCAGCTCCCGATTCGGGGGTCAGCCCCAGCATTTT. Variable domain in full (rest from reference TRBV5-6 and TRBJ1-5): DAGVTQSPTHLIKTRGQQVTLRCSPKSGHDTVSWYQQALGQGPQFIFQYYEEEERQRGNFPDRFSGHQFPNYSSELNVNALLLGDSALYLCASSSRFGGQPQHFGDGTRLSIL.

This clone was seen a few times. V is TRBV5-4 and J is TRBJ2-7; TRBD2 agrees at 12 bases. Germline V gene sequence: CDR1 SGHNT, CDR2 YYREEE (reference sequence). This CDR3 has 16 amino acids. The V segment lost 0 bases and the J segment 0 bases; nucleotides outside the gene matches: 1. CDR3 region: CASSLGLAGVSYEQYF. In nucleotides, the CDR3 is TGTGCCAGCAGCTTGGGACTAGCGGGAGTCTCCTACGAGCAGTACTTC.

The chain recombines TRBV19 with TRBJ1-6, with unresolved D. Trimming took off 5 bases at V and 8 bases at J, with 7 bases between the two ends. The CDR3 has 12 residues. Germline V gene sequence: CDR1 LNHDA, CDR2 SQIVND (reference sequence). CDR3 residues: CASSVRDSPLHF. The CDR3, as DNA: TGTGCCAGTAGTGTCCGAGATTCACCCCTCCACTTT.

Concerning this clone: Sequence at one end of the junction differs from germline and may be a read error. This rearrangement joins TRBV7-7 to TRBJ2-2; possible D gene TRBD2, 6 bases. This CDR3 spans 16 amino acids. CDR1 SSHAT and CDR2 FNYEAQ come from the germline V gene (reference sequence). The CDR3: CASSLYPRGTTGELFF. CDR3 bases: TGTGCTAGCAGCTTATACCCCCGGGGGACCACCGGGGAGCTGTTTTTT.

This clone appeared a single time. The chain employs TRBV7-8 and TRBJ2-7; D might be TRBD2 (5 bases). V was shortened by 6 bases and J by 6 bases, with 21 bases between the two germline ends. The length of the CDR3 is 15 residues. Germline V gives CDR1 SGHVS, CDR2 FQNEAQ. The CDR3 bases are TGTGCCAGCAGTTACCAGGCTAGCAGCGGCCCCGAGCAGTACTTC. Its protein product is CASSYQASSGPEQYF. Using reference TRBV7-8 and TRBJ2-7 for the parts outside the CDR3, the full variable domain is GAGVSQSPRYKVAKRGQDVALRCDPISGHVSLFWYQQALGQGPEFLTYFQNEAQLDKSGLPSDRFFAERPEGSVSTLKIQRTQQEDSAVYLCASSYQASSGPEQYFGPGTRLTVT.

V usage is TRBV28 and J usage is TRBJ1-2, with D uncertain. V shed 6 bases and J shed 5 bases, with 16 bases lying between them. Germline lookup yields CDR1 MDHEN and CDR2 SYDVKM. The CDR3 consists of 14 residues. CDR3 in amino acids: CASSPRRAPYGYTF. DNA for the CDR3: TGTGCCAGCAGCCCCAGGAGGGCCCCTTATGGCTACACCTTC.

The V call is TRBV4-3, the J call TRBJ1-5, with D perhaps TRBD1 (6 bases). Germline V gives CDR1 LGHNA, CDR2 YSLEER. This CDR3 is 15 amino acids long. V dropped 4 bases and J dropped 0 bases, with 10 bases sitting between them. DNA for the CDR3: TGCGCCAGCAGCCCAGGGGTGTATAGCAATCAGCCCCAGCATTTT. The encoded protein is CASSPGVYSNQPQHF.